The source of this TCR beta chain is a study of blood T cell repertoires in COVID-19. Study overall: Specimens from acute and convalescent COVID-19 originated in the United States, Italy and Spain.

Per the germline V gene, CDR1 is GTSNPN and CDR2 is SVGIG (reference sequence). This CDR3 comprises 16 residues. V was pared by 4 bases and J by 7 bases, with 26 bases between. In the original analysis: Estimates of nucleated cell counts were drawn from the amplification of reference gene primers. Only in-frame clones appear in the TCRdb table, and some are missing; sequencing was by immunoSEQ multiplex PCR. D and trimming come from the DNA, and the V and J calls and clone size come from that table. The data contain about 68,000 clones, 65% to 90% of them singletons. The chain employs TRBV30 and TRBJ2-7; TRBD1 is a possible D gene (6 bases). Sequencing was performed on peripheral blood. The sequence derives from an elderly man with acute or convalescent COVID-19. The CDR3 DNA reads TGTGCCTGGACGGGGAAGGACAGCACTTTTTCTATGGAGCAGTACTTC. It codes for CAWTGKDSTFSMEQYF.